Each of the 29 T cell receptor beta chains below was sequenced from the same sample in a study of metastatic and nonmetastatic thyroid tumors. TCRdb re-called the PCR reads through MiXCR. The sample shows under 60,000 clones, 22% of them seen only once. Each patient went into thyroid surgery without having received any treatment. The sample consisted of blood. The receptors were sampled from a male donor with papillary thyroid cancer or a benign thyroid nodule (not recorded which). Some clones in this sample may be carry-over from other donors' samples.

The genes are TRBV11-1 and TRBJ2-1, with 8 bases matching TRBD1. The CDR3 length is 15 residues. The junction had 2 bases not matched to a gene; V was cut back by 3 bases and J by 1 base. The V gene's germline CDR1 is SGHAT and CDR2 FQDESV (reference sequence). As DNA, the CDR3 is TGTGCCAGCAGCTTCCGGACAGGGTCCTACAATGAGCAGTTCTTC. Protein: CASSFRTGSYNEQFF.

This chain links TRBV5-1 with TRBJ2-7, with 12 bases lining up with TRBD2. CDR3 length: 15 amino acids. Trimming at V came to 2 bases and at J to 1 base, leaving 1 base not matched to a gene. Germline V gene sequence: CDR1 SGHRS, CDR2 YFSETQ. In DNA form, the CDR3 reads TGCGCCAGCAGCTTCGGACTAGCGGGGTCCTACGAGCAGTACTTC. Protein sequence: CASSFGLAGSYEQYF.

The chain has TRBV4-1 and TRBJ2-3; D remains ambiguous. There are 16 residues in the CDR3. Germline CDR1 MGHRA, CDR2 YSYEKL. V lost 1 base, J lost 4 bases, and 15 bases lay in between. CDR3 loop: CASSQVGLVNADTQYF. CDR3 bases: TGCGCCAGCAGCCAAGTCGGGCTAGTCAATGCAGATACGCAGTATTTT.

The chain couples TRBV30 to TRBJ2-7, with 8 bases aligning to TRBD1. Germline assignment: CDR1 GTSNPN and CDR2 SVGIG (reference sequence). This CDR3 is built from 14 residues. Trimming took 4 bases from V and 7 from J; bases not matched to a gene: 12. The CDR3 region has the DNA TGTGCCTGGAAATTCACCAGGGGGCGAGAAGAGCAGTACTTC. This gives the protein CAWKFTRGREEQYF.

This clone was found many times. The chain is built from TRBV6-1 and TRBJ2-6; 12 bases map to TRBD2. Unmatched junction bases numbered 3, after V lost 7 bases and J lost 2 bases. The CDR3 runs to 16 residues. The germline V gene encodes CDR1 MNHNS and CDR2 SASEGT. CDR3 protein: CASMASGRAGANVLTF. In nucleotides, the CDR3 is TGTGCCAGCATGGCTAGCGGGAGGGCTGGGGCCAACGTCCTGACTTTC.

At least ten counts were recorded for this clone. V is TRBV2 and J is TRBJ2-3, with TRBD2 identical over 7 bases. The CDR3 is 14 amino acids. The J segment lost 0 bases and the V segment lost 7 bases, leaving 4 bases of the junction unmatched. The germline V gene has CDR1 SNHLY and CDR2 FYNNEI. CDR3 amino acids: CASKLAFSTDTQYF. The DNA of the CDR3 is TGTGCCAGCAAACTAGCGTTCAGCACAGATACGCAGTATTTT. The full variable domain, rest sourced from reference TRBV2 and TRBJ2-3, is EPEVTQTPSHQVTQMGQEVILRCVPISNHLYFYWYRQILGQKVEFLVSFYNNEISEKSEIFDDQFSVERPDGSNFTLKIRSTKLEDSAMYFCASKLAFSTDTQYFGPGTRLTVL.

The chain employs TRBV18 and TRBJ2-7; D is unresolved. This CDR3 region has 13 residues. Per the germline V gene, CDR1 is KGHSH and CDR2 is LQKENI. V was pared by 1 base and J by 3 bases, with 7 bases between. CDR3: CASSPLADYEQYF. CDR3 coding DNA: TGTGCCAGCTCACCACTGGCGGACTACGAGCAGTACTTC.

This clone was observed many times. The chain employs TRBV4-2 and TRBJ2-3, with TRBD2 identical over 16 bases. V gave up 5 bases and J gave up 1 base; unmatched junction bases: 3. Germline CDR1 reads LGHNA; CDR2 reads YNFKEQ. The CDR3 runs 17 residues. CDR3 in amino acids: CASSTGLAGGRTDTQYF. CDR3 nucleotides: TGTGCCAGCAGCACGGGACTAGCGGGGGGGCGCACAGATACGCAGTATTTT.

This clone was observed at least ten times. This sequence joins TRBV6-4 and TRBJ2-3, with D perhaps assigned TRBD1 or TRBD2 (6 bases each). The CDR3 has 15 residues. With 5 bases removed from V and 1 base from J, the gap between germline ends came to 13 bases. Germline CDR1 and CDR2: MRHNA and SNTAGT. The CDR3 loop is CASSLSGGGTDTQYF. As DNA, the CDR3 is TGTGCCAGCAGTCTGTCCGGGGGCGGCACAGATACGCAGTATTTT.

This clone appeared many times. The CDR3 reads CASSPLAGGTQETQYF. The CDR3 DNA sequence: TGTGCCAGCAGCCCATTAGCGGGGGGGACACAAGAGACCCAGTACTTC. The rearrangement joins TRBV4-2 to TRBJ2-5; 11 nucleotides line up with TRBD2. CDR1 LGHNA and CDR2 YNFKEQ come from the germline V gene. The CDR3 extends over 16 amino acids. J lost 2 bases, V lost 4 bases, and 6 bases had no gene match.

This clone was seen at least ten times. The CDR3 DNA is TGTGCCAGCAGTGAAGAGGGGGTCAGGAAAACTAATGAAAAACTGTTTTTT. Translating gives CASSEEGVRKTNEKLFF. The chain couples TRBV6-1 to TRBJ1-4, with a weak D call TRBD1 (6 bases). CDR3 length: 17 residues. Germline CDR1 MNHNS, CDR2 SASEGT. V was cut by 1 base and J by 1 base, with 13 bases left in between.

In its sample, this clone was seen many times. V is TRBV28 and J is TRBJ1-5; D may be TRBD1 (6 bases). Germline lookup yields CDR1 MDHEN and CDR2 SYDVKM. Trimming shortened V by 5 bases and J by 8 bases, and 10 bases separated the two germline ends. CDR3 length equals 12 residues. The CDR3 nucleotides are TGTGCCAGCAGTGAGGGGGGAAAGCCCCAGCATTTT. It translates to CASSEGGKPQHF.

On this clone itself: At one boundary the junction diverges from the germline segment, which might be a read error. V and J are TRBV20-1 and TRBJ1-1; D perhaps matches TRBD1 (5 bases). CDR1 and CDR2 from the germline V gene are DFQATT and SNEGSKA (reference sequence). This CDR3 is 14 amino acids long. In DNA form, the CDR3 reads TGTAGTGCTAGACCCTGGGACGGAGGAACTGAAGCTTTCTTT. It specifies CSARPWDGGTEAFF.

This clone was recorded a few times. The same CDR3 can be traced to other DNA sequences in this sample. V usage is TRBV27 and J usage is TRBJ1-2; D unclear. Trimming left V 5 bases short and J 7 bases short, with 11 bases between. The CDR3 consists of 12 residues. In germline, CDR1 is MNHEY, CDR2 SMNVEV (reference sequence). CDR3 DNA: TGTGCCAGCAGTGTTACCGGAAGTGGCTACACCTTC. Its protein is CASSVTGSGYTF.

This clone was seen a handful of times. This could be a read error, since a much larger clone is one nucleotide away. The CDR3 region has the DNA TGTGCCATCAGCTTTTATGCAGCCTTTAGCACAGATACGCAGTATTTT. Protein product: CAISFYAAFSTDTQYF. The chain employs TRBV11-1 and TRBJ2-3, with no clear D. The CDR3 spans 16 residues. Germline V gene lookup returns CDR1 SGHAT and CDR2 FQDESV (reference sequence).

The rearrangement links TRBV18 to TRBJ2-5; 7 bases map to TRBD1. There are 14 residues in the CDR3. After removal of 6 bases from V and 2 bases from J, the junction contained 6 bases not matched to a gene. CDR1 is KGHSH and CDR2 is LQKENI in the germline V gene. CDR3 region: CASSLSGQQETQYF. As DNA, the CDR3 is TGTGCCAGCTCCCTGTCGGGACAGCAAGAGACCCAGTACTTC. The variable domain in full, with the rest retrieved from reference TRBV18 and TRBJ2-5, is NAGVMQNPRHLVRRRGQEARLRCSPMKGHSHVYWYRQLPEEGLKFMVYLQKENIIDESGMPKERFSAEFPKEGPSILRIQQVVRGDSAAYFCASSLSGQQETQYFGPGTRLLVL.

Only a few counts were recorded for this clone. V and J are TRBV24-1 and TRBJ1-1; tentative D call: TRBD1 (6 bases). In germline, CDR1 is KGHDR, CDR2 SFDVKD. This CDR3 is built from 14 residues. Here the CDR3 reads CVTSDLRTPRGAFF. In DNA form, the CDR3 reads TGTGTGACCAGTGATTTGAGGACACCCAGGGGAGCTTTCTTT.

This clone was counted ten times or more. This chain joins TRBV7-9 and TRBJ2-2; D is undetermined. The V gene lost 4 bases and the J gene lost 3 bases, with 9 bases spanning the gap. This CDR3 spans 14 amino acids. Germline V lookup: CDR1 SEHNR, CDR2 FQNEAQ (reference sequence). Here the CDR3 reads CASSSLRDTGELFF. The CDR3 DNA reads TGTGCCAGCAGCTCCCTTCGGGACACCGGGGAGCTGTTTTTT.

This clone came up many times. The chain has TRBV6-5 and TRBJ2-5, with unresolved D. This CDR3 has 13 residues. Germline V gives CDR1 MNHEY, CDR2 SVGAGI. V was clipped by 2 bases and J by 4 bases, with 8 bases between them. The CDR3 DNA sequence: TGTGCCAGCAGTTACGGCCCCCCAGAGACCCAGTACTTC. Protein product: CASSYGPPETQYF.

This clone has ten or more counts. This chain connects TRBV25-1 to TRBJ2-1, with TRBD2 identical over 10 bases. The CDR3 covers 16 residues. In germline, CDR1 is MGHDK, CDR2 SYGVNS. The J segment lost 7 bases and the V segment lost 10 bases, leaving 16 bases of the junction unmatched. Here the CDR3 reads CATCPEAGGPNNEQFF. The CDR3 nucleotides read TGTGCCACGTGCCCCGAAGCGGGAGGGCCGAATAATGAGCAGTTCTTC.

This clone has at least ten counts. V usage is TRBV28 and J usage is TRBJ1-5; D call uncertain. V shed 2 bases and J shed 2 bases, with 7 bases lying between them. Germline V gene data show CDR1 as MDHEN and CDR2 as SYDVKM. The CDR3 is 14 amino acids. The CDR3: CASSLIGGNQPQHF. In DNA, the CDR3 is TGTGCCAGCAGTTTAATTGGAGGCAATCAGCCCCAGCATTTT.

In this sample, this clone turned up many times. The chain uses TRBV7-8 and TRBJ1-5, with 8 positions matching TRBD1. V lost 7 bases and J lost 3; bases outside the gene matches: 8. The CDR3 covers 15 residues. CDR1 is SGHVS and CDR2 is FQNEAQ in the germline V gene. The chain's CDR3 is CASTVGQGANQPQHF. As DNA, the CDR3 is TGTGCCAGCACCGTGGGCCAGGGGGCCAATCAGCCCCAGCATTTT.

This clone was observed a handful of times. Its ends do not fully match the called genes, so a read error is possible. As DNA, the CDR3 is TGTGCCATCAGTTACGGGCAGGGGGGTATCACAGATACGCAGTATTTT. Residues: CAISYGQGGITDTQYF. The chain combines TRBV12-3 or TRBV12-4 with TRBJ2-3; D is perhaps TRBD1 (7 bases). There are 16 residues in the CDR3.

The sample holds many counts of this clone. The sample carries other DNA sequences with the same CDR3. The rearrangement uses TRBV20-1 and TRBJ1-5, with D possibly being TRBD1 (5 bases). The CDR3 is 13 amino acids. Germline V gene sequence: CDR1 DFQATT, CDR2 SNEGSKA (reference sequence). V lost 6 bases, J lost 4 bases, and 13 bases lay in between. The CDR3 bases are TGCAGTGCAGTCGACAGATGGAATCAGCCCCAGCATTTT. Translating gives CSAVDRWNQPQHF.

The chain has TRBV9 and TRBJ2-7, with TRBD1 identical over 7 bases. V lost 4 bases, J lost 5 bases, and 18 bases stayed unmatched. The CDR3 totals 17 residues. Germline lookup yields CDR1 SGDLS and CDR2 YYNGEE. CDR3: CASSPDPRQGHRDEQYF. CDR3 coding DNA: TGTGCCAGCAGCCCAGACCCAAGACAGGGCCACCGGGACGAGCAGTACTTC.

The chain has TRBV11-1 and TRBJ1-2; 9 bases line up with TRBD1. Trimming took 5 bases from V and 2 from J; bases not matched to a gene: 9. Germline-derived CDR1 and CDR2 are SGHAT and FQDESV (reference sequence). The CDR3 extends over 16 amino acids. The CDR3 bases are TGTGCCAGCAGCCTAGGGACTGGACAGGGGAACTATGGCTACACCTTC. Translating it yields CASSLGTGQGNYGYTF.

This clone was recorded at least ten times. This chain joins TRBV20-1 and TRBJ2-2; D tentatively reads TRBD1 or TRBD2 (6 bases each). Germline CDR1 DFQATT, CDR2 SNEGSKA (reference sequence). V was cut by 6 bases and J by 7 bases, with 15 bases left in between. The CDR3 covers 13 residues. The CDR3 coding sequence is TGCAGTGCCAGGGGTGGGGGGAGCGGGGAGCTGTTTTTT. This codes for CSARGGGSGELFF.

In its sample, this clone was seen many times. V and J are TRBV20-1 and TRBJ2-3; 8 bases align to TRBD1. This CDR3 contains 15 residues. The J segment lost 1 base and the V segment lost 2 bases, leaving 5 bases of the junction unmatched. In germline, CDR1 is DFQATT, CDR2 SNEGSKA (reference sequence). CDR3 loop: CSARRTGSGTDTQYF. In DNA form, the CDR3 reads TGCAGTGCTAGAAGGACAGGGAGCGGCACAGATACGCAGTATTTT.

Many counts were recorded for this clone. The J gene is TRBJ1-1, the V gene TRBV27; D is unresolved. The CDR3 covers 12 residues. V was trimmed by 7 bases and J by 1 base, leaving 7 bases between them. Germline V gives CDR1 MNHEY, CDR2 SMNVEV (reference sequence). The CDR3 spells CASKIGNTEAFF. Here the CDR3 DNA reads TGTGCCAGCAAAATAGGGAACACTGAAGCTTTCTTT.